Many counts were recorded for the clone carrying this TCR beta chain. This record belongs to a study of CD8 T cells in ankylosing spondylitis. Germline V CDR1 and CDR2: SQVTM, ANQGSEA. The ends lost 2 bases at V and 10 bases at J; junction bases unmatched: 5. The CDR3 is 12 residues long. TCRdb reprocessed the 5' RACE reads via MiXCR and lists one record per CDR3 protein. Of under 300,000 distinct CDR3 sequences listed, roughly 18% are singletons. This TCR came from a male donor with ankylosing spondylitis or in good health (not recorded which). The sample comprised blood, either unsorted or a sorted T cell fraction (not recorded which). The rearrangement uses TRBV29-1 and TRBJ1-1; the match to TRBD1 covers 9 bases. The CDR3 nucleotides read TGCAGCGTTGAAACAGGGGGCGCGGGAGCTTTCTTT. This encodes CSVETGGAGAFF.